This TCR beta chain emerged from a study of CD8 T cells in Susac syndrome. Germline-derived CDR1 and CDR2 are MGHRA and YSYEKL. The CDR3 extends over 14 amino acids. V lost 1 base, J lost 6 bases, and 10 bases lay in between. It was with random hexamers that about 0.45 to 1 ug RNA was reverse transcribed. TCRdb ran MiXCR on the immunoSEQ multiplex PCR reads and lists one entry per CDR3 protein. The table has 210,000 or so distinct CDR3 sequences, about 94% seen once. The chain couples TRBV4-1 to TRBJ1-5, with a possible D match to TRBD1 (5 bases). The origin of this receptor is a human donor with Susac syndrome. The sequencing input was CD4+ T cells from PBMCs. CDR3 loop: CASSQVPGGQPQHF. CDR3 DNA sequence: TGCGCCAGCAGCCAAGTCCCGGGGGGTCAGCCCCAGCATTTT.